This T cell receptor (beta chain) was obtained from a study of Graves' ophthalmopathy and Graves' hyperthyroidism. General study results and limits: The model flagged ophthalmopathy progression at roughly 64% sensitivity and 72% to 75% specificity.

CDR3 regions of TCR beta were amplified from RNA transcripts. Following a first-round RT-PCR that used HTBI primers, a second-round multiplex PCR was carried out. TCRdb independently ran MiXCR on the multiplex PCR reads; one entry per CDR3 protein. The sample has about 370,000 distinct CDR3 sequences; roughly 17% are singletons. Stable hyperthyroidism meant no ophthalmopathy within 18 months of follow-up. Uncontrolled infections, other autoimmune diseases, pregnancy or lactation barred patients from enrollment. The germline V gene has CDR1 MNHEY and CDR2 SVGAGI. Trimming removed 7 bases from V and 5 bases from J; junction bases left unmatched: 4. The CDR3 contains 14 residues. This clonotype occurred many times. Antigen: not known.

This receptor was identified in an adult woman with stable Graves' hyperthyroidism. The chain is built from TRBV6-5 and TRBJ1-6; 8 bases fit TRBD1. Sequenced sample: peripheral blood. The CDR3 coding sequence is TGTGCCAGCACAAGGACAGGGAATAATTCACCCCTCCACTTT. Translated: CASTRTGNNSPLHF.